This TCR beta chain was captured in a study of blood T cells in healthy people across ages. This CDR3 has 15 amino acids. Germline V gives CDR1 MNHEY, CDR2 SMNVEV (reference sequence). V was shortened by 4 bases and J by 0 bases, with 12 bases between the two germline ends. Concerning this clonotype itself: Its antigen is not known.

Next came a second PCR, run for about 7 to 12 cycles, which used a sample-barcoded 5' primer along with a J-beta primer mix. Via MiXCR, TCRdb re-called the 5' RACE reads, giving one row per CDR3 protein. The table lists under 1 million distinct CDR3 sequences, more than 40% of them singletons. Study findings and constraints: Compared with aged donors, long-lived donors showed fewer expanded clones, suggesting selection. The authors considered diversity estimates from one million T cells to be underestimates.

The origin of this receptor is a man aged 55 to 69 in good health. Material: blood. The chain carries TRBV27 and TRBJ2-5, with D uncertain. The CDR3 here is CASSSPTSNQETQYF. CDR3 coding DNA: TGTGCCAGCAGTTCCCCGACATCGAACCAAGAGACCCAGTACTTC.